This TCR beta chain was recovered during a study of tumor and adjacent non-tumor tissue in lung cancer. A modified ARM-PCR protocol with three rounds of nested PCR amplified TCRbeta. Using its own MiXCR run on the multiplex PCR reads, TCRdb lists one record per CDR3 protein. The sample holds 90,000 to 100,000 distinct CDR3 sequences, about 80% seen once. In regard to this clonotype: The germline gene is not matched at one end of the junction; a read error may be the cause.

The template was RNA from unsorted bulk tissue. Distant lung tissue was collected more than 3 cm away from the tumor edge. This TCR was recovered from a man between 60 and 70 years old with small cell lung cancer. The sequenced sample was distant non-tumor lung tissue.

The CDR3, as DNA: TGTGCTAGCAGTTCACAGGGGGCGAGCACCGGAGATCTGTTTTTT. The encoded protein is CASSSQGASTGDLFF. The chain joins TRBV12-3 or TRBV12-4 to TRBJ2-2; 9 positions agree with TRBD1. The CDR3 covers 15 residues.